Shown below are 28 T cell receptor beta chains from a single sample sequenced in a study of graft-versus-host responses after intestinal transplantation. Which antigens these TCRs recognize remains unknown. Sequencing was performed with immunoSEQ multiplex PCR; in TCRdb, only in-frame clones are kept and a portion is missing. The sample lists tens of thousands of clones; about 94% were seen once. The sample consisted of unstimulated CD8+ T cells sorted from spleen or lymph node cells, taken before intestinal transplant. The receptor source for this set is a human donor who received an intestinal transplant.

The V call is TRBV19, the J call TRBJ1-1; 8 positions agree with TRBD1. Looked up from germline, CDR1 is LNHDA and CDR2 is SQIVND (reference sequence). Trimming removed 4 bases from V and 1 base from J; junction bases left unmatched: 2. The CDR3 contains 14 residues. CDR3 nucleotides: TGTGCCAGTAGTACCGGGACAGGGAACACTGAAGCTTTCTTT. Translating gives CASSTGTGNTEAFF.

With respect to this clone: An end of the junction differs from the germline gene, which may be a read error. The same CDR3 also results from other DNA sequences found in this sample. The rearrangement links TRBV27 to TRBJ2-7; 7 nucleotides line up with TRBD1. CDR1 MNHEY and CDR2 SMNVEV come from the germline V gene (reference sequence). The CDR3 is made up of 14 amino acids. CDR3 region: CASSFQGQYYEQYF. The CDR3 DNA is TGCGCCAGCAGTTTTCAGGGACAGTACTACGAGCAGTACTTC.

V and J are TRBV14 and TRBJ2-6; D not certain. Trimming left V 4 bases short and J 0 bases short, with 7 bases between. CDR1 and CDR2 (germline): SGHDN, FVKESK. The CDR3 is 15 residues long. CDR3 DNA: TGTGCCAGCAGCCTCGACATCTCTGGGGCCAACGTCCTGACTTTC. This gives the protein CASSLDISGANVLTF.

The gene calls are TRBV6-1 and TRBJ1-1; 10 nucleotides align to TRBD1. With V trimmed by 5 bases and J by 1 base, 1 base remained unmatched. Germline V gene data show CDR1 as MNHNS and CDR2 as SASEGT. The CDR3 totals 14 residues. The CDR3 spells CASSRTGGNTEAFF. The CDR3 nucleotides are TGTGCCAGCAGTAGGACAGGGGGGAACACTGAAGCTTTCTTT.

Here the CDR3 reads CASSLGASGDSGANVLTF. The CDR3 region has the DNA TGTGCCAGCAGCCTGGGGGCTAGCGGGGACTCTGGGGCCAACGTCCTGACTTTC. The rearrangement links TRBV5-6 to TRBJ2-6, with 9 bases fitting TRBD2. V lost 4 bases to trimming and J lost 0 bases; unmatched junction nucleotides: 8. Germline loops: CDR1 SGHDT, CDR2 YYEEEE. The CDR3 is 18 amino acids. Full variable domain (remainder filled in from reference TRBV5-6 and TRBJ2-6): DAGVTQSPTHLIKTRGQQVTLRCSPKSGHDTVSWYQQALGQGPQFIFQYYEEEERQRGNFPDRFSGHQFPNYSSELNVNALLLGDSALYLCASSLGASGDSGANVLTFGAGSRLTVL.

The chain carries TRBV28 and TRBJ2-7, with 7 bases fitting TRBD1. The V gene's germline CDR1 is MDHEN and CDR2 SYDVKM. The CDR3 spans 14 residues. Trimming took 7 bases from V and 5 from J; bases not matched to a gene: 11. The DNA for the CDR3 is TGTGCCAGCACCCAAGATATAGGGGGCGACGAGCAGTACTTC. This sequence encodes CASTQDIGGDEQYF.

About this clone: At one of its ends the junction is not consistent with the germline gene, which may arise from a read error. The chain joins TRBV13 to TRBJ1-1, with D possibly TRBD1 on 5 matching bases. Germline assignment: CDR1 PRHDT and CDR2 FYEKMQ (reference sequence). The CDR3 has 13 amino acids. For the CDR3, the DNA is TGTGCCAGCAGCCTAGGGACCAACACTGAAGCTTTCTTT. Translated, it gives CASSLGTNTEAFF.

This clone was recorded a few times. The chain couples TRBV18 to TRBJ2-7, with no clear D. Deletions cut 0 bases from V and 0 bases from J, with 6 bases between. The CDR3 sequence is 14 residues long. Germline-derived CDR1 and CDR2 are KGHSH and LQKENI. The CDR3 region has the DNA TGTGCCAGCTCACCACCATACAGCTCCTACGAGCAGTACTTC. Its translation is CASSPPYSSYEQYF.

The chain has TRBV29-1 and TRBJ2-7; D possibly uses TRBD1 or TRBD2 (6 bases each). V was cut by 5 bases and J by 0 bases, with 14 bases left in between. The CDR3 covers 14 residues. CDR1 SQVTM and CDR2 ANQGSEA come from the germline V gene. The CDR3 spells CSVSAGDSSYEQYF. The CDR3 coding sequence is TGCAGCGTTTCAGCAGGGGACTCCTCCTACGAGCAGTACTTC.

J is TRBJ2-7 and V is TRBV5-1; 8 positions agree with TRBD2. Germline CDR1 and CDR2: SGHRS and YFSETQ. The CDR3 length is 14 residues. The junction had 9 bases not matched to a gene; V was cut back by 8 bases and J by 2 bases. The CDR3 spells CASFLAGITYEQYF. The CDR3 bases are TGCGCCAGTTTCCTAGCGGGTATTACCTACGAGCAGTACTTC.

This clone was seen just once. This rearrangement joins TRBV2 to TRBJ2-7, with 7 bases fitting TRBD1. The J segment lost 4 bases and the V segment lost 6 bases, leaving 30 bases of the junction unmatched. The CDR3 runs to 21 residues. CDR1 and CDR2 (germline): SNHLY, FYNNEI. CDR3 in amino acids: CASRTPRRKGQSSFWWYEQYF. CDR3 DNA sequence: TGTGCCAGCAGAACACCAAGGAGGAAGGGACAGTCTAGCTTTTGGTGGTACGAGCAGTACTTC.

The J gene is TRBJ1-2, the V gene TRBV7-9; 9 nucleotides line up with TRBD1. This CDR3 spans 16 amino acids. CDR1 and CDR2 from the germline V gene are SEHNR and FQNEAQ (reference sequence). V dropped 4 bases and J dropped 2; count of bases not matched to a gene: 8. This chain's CDR3 is CASSYPGQGVNYGYTF. CDR3 DNA sequence: TGTGCCAGCAGCTATCCGGGACAGGGAGTCAACTATGGCTACACCTTC. The variable domain in full, with the rest retrieved from reference TRBV7-9 and TRBJ1-2, is DTGVSQNPRHKITKRGQNVTFRCDPISEHNRLYWYRQTLGQGPEFLTYFQNEAQLEKSRLLSDRFSAERPKGSFSTLEIQRTEQGDSAMYLCASSYPGQGVNYGYTFGSGTRLTVV.

The V call is TRBV10-1, the J call TRBJ2-7; possible D gene TRBD2, 6 bases. V lost 0 bases and J 9 bases, leaving 12 bases between the germline ends. Germline V CDR1 and CDR2: WNHNN, SYGVQD (reference sequence). The CDR3 extends over 13 amino acids. The CDR3: CASSESMGLGQYF. DNA for the CDR3: TGCGCCAGCAGTGAGTCGATGGGACTCGGGCAGTACTTC.

The chain links TRBV4-1 to TRBJ2-7; 9 bases match TRBD2. This CDR3 spans 17 amino acids. The trim removed 1 base at V and 5 bases at J, leaving 12 bases unmatched. Germline CDR1 reads MGHRA; CDR2 reads YSYEKL. CDR3 region: CASSQGWREGVWDEQYF. CDR3 bases: TGCGCCAGCAGCCAAGGGTGGCGGGAGGGGGTTTGGGACGAGCAGTACTTC.

The rearrangement uses TRBV7-9 and TRBJ2-7; 10 bases line up with TRBD1. Germline V gene sequence: CDR1 SEHNR, CDR2 FQNEAQ (reference sequence). The junction had 5 bases not matched to a gene; V was cut back by 3 bases and J by 3 bases. CDR3 length: 15 amino acids. The DNA of the CDR3 is TGTGCCAGCAGCTTTCCGGGACAGGGGCTCTACGAGCAGTACTTC. This gives the protein CASSFPGQGLYEQYF.

J is TRBJ2-5 and V is TRBV21-1; the listed D gene, TRBD1, was not tested against the DNA. TRBV21-1 is a known pseudogene. The CDR3 is 15 amino acids. This chain's CDR3 is CASSKDQGTQETQYF. CDR3 sequence (DNA): TGTGCCAGCAGCAAAGACCAGGGTACACAAGAGACCCAGTACTTC.

This chain connects TRBV15 to TRBJ2-1; 7 nucleotides match TRBD2. The germline gives CDR1 LNHNV, CDR2 YYDKDF (reference sequence). CDR3 length: 16 amino acids. V lost 4 bases to trimming and J lost 5 bases; unmatched junction nucleotides: 11. CDR3 sequence: CATSKALAAFNNEQFF. The CDR3 DNA reads TGTGCCACCAGCAAAGCCCTAGCGGCCTTTAACAATGAGCAGTTCTTC.

This chain links TRBV9 with TRBJ1-2; tentatively, D is TRBD1 (5 bases). Trimming pared 3 bases from V and 2 bases from J, leaving 8 bases between. The CDR3 loop spans 13 amino acids. Germline V gene data show CDR1 as SGDLS and CDR2 as YYNGEE. The CDR3 sequence: CASSEGRNYGYTF. In nucleotides, the CDR3 is TGTGCCAGCAGCGAGGGGAGAAACTATGGCTACACCTTC. The entire variable domain, with the rest obtained from reference TRBV9 and TRBJ1-2, is as follows: DSGVTQTPKHLITATGQRVTLRCSPRSGDLSVYWYQQSLDQGLQFLIQYYNGEERAKGNILERFSAQQFPDLHSELNLSSLELGDSALYFCASSEGRNYGYTFGSGTRLTVV.

The chain is built from TRBV11-2 and TRBJ2-1; perhaps TRBD2 as D (6 bases). From germline, CDR1 is SGHAT and CDR2 FQNNGV. The CDR3 is 19 amino acids. V was clipped by 5 bases and J by 5 bases, with 28 bases between them. Written as DNA, the CDR3 is TGTGCCAGCAGCCAAAGGGCGGGGAGGCTAGGTTATGGGGACAATGAGCAGTTCTTC. This sequence encodes CASSQRAGRLGYGDNEQFF.

This clone appeared once. J is TRBJ2-4 and V is TRBV10-1; D assignment may be TRBD1 or TRBD2 (5 bases each). Trimming left V 2 bases short and J 13 bases short, with 15 bases between. The CDR3 covers 13 residues. Germline CDR1 WNHNN, CDR2 SYGVQD (reference sequence). CDR3 loop: CASSENTGTIQYF. DNA of the CDR3: TGCGCCAGCAGTGAGAATACCGGGACGATACAGTACTTC.

The V and J genes are TRBV15 and TRBJ1-6, with D uncertain. Trimming took off 2 bases at V and 6 bases at J, with 11 bases between the two ends. Per the germline V gene, CDR1 is LNHNV and CDR2 is YYDKDF (reference sequence). This CDR3 is 15 amino acids long. CDR3 sequence: CATSRLESSNSPLHF. In nucleotides, the CDR3 is TGTGCCACCAGCAGATTGGAGAGCAGTAATTCACCCCTCCACTTT.

This chain uses TRBV27 with TRBJ2-7; weak D call: TRBD2 (5 bases). Trimming took 6 bases from V and 3 from J, leaving 9 bases between them. CDR3 length: 12 amino acids. In germline, CDR1 is MNHEY, CDR2 SMNVEV (reference sequence). CDR3: CASRGLSYEQYF. The CDR3 region has the DNA TGTGCCAGCAGAGGACTGAGCTACGAGCAGTACTTC.

The CDR3 here is CASSKNQGIKYEQYF. The DNA for the CDR3 is TGTGCCAGCAGCAAAAATCAGGGGATTAAGTACGAGCAGTACTTC. This chain connects TRBV2 to TRBJ2-7, with a tentative D call TRBD1 (6 bases). The V end lost 6 bases, the J end lost 4 bases, and 19 bases lay between the germline ends. The CDR3 is 15 amino acids. Germline CDR1 SNHLY, CDR2 FYNNEI.

The rearrangement links TRBV4-2 to TRBJ2-1; D call uncertain. V was shortened by 1 base and J by 9 bases, with 4 bases between the two germline ends. Germline loops: CDR1 LGHNA, CDR2 YNFKEQ. The CDR3 loop spans 11 amino acids. The CDR3 DNA reads as TGTGCCAGCAGCCAAGGGCTTGAGCAGTTCTTC. Translation gives CASSQGLEQFF.

The chain combines TRBV25-1 with TRBJ2-1; D is perhaps TRBD1 (6 bases). V dropped 3 bases and J dropped 7 bases, with 16 bases sitting between them. The CDR3 is 15 amino acids. Germline V CDR1 and CDR2: MGHDK, SYGVNS. DNA for the CDR3: TGTGCCAGCAGTGAGGGATATGGGGGCTATAATGAGCAGTTCTTC. This translates into CASSEGYGGYNEQFF.

This chain links TRBV5-4 with TRBJ2-1, with D perhaps being TRBD1 or TRBD2 (5 bases each). This CDR3 contains 16 residues. The V and J ends lost 0 bases and 0 bases respectively, with 10 bases between them. CDR1 is SGHNT, CDR2 YYREEE, per germline (reference sequence). The CDR3 DNA follows: TGTGCCAGCAGCTTGGGCCCAGGGAGCTCCTACAATGAGCAGTTCTTC. Translating it yields CASSLGPGSSYNEQFF. Full variable domain (rest looked up from reference TRBV5-4 and TRBJ2-1): ETGVTQSPTHLIKTRGQQVTLRCSSQSGHNTVSWYQQALGQGPQFIFQYYREEENGRGNFPPRFSGLQFPNYSSELNVNALELDDSALYLCASSLGPGSSYNEQFFGPGTRLTVL.

This clone has only a few counts. This chain connects TRBV9 to TRBJ2-7; TRBD1 aligns across 7 bases. Germline V gives CDR1 SGDLS, CDR2 YYNGEE. The CDR3 extends over 14 amino acids. With V trimmed by 3 bases and J by 7 bases, 10 bases remained unmatched. The CDR3 sequence is CASSGGTVGVEQYF. CDR3 nucleotides: TGTGCCAGCAGCGGAGGGACAGTGGGGGTAGAGCAGTACTTC.

The chain employs TRBV6-5 and TRBJ2-7; D gene uncertain. Germline values: CDR1 MNHEY, CDR2 SVGAGI. V was cut by 7 bases and J by 2 bases, with 15 bases left in between. This CDR3 is 14 amino acids long. DNA for the CDR3: TGTGCCAGCACCGCATTCATATCGACCTACGAGCAGTACTTC. Translated, it gives CASTAFISTYEQYF.